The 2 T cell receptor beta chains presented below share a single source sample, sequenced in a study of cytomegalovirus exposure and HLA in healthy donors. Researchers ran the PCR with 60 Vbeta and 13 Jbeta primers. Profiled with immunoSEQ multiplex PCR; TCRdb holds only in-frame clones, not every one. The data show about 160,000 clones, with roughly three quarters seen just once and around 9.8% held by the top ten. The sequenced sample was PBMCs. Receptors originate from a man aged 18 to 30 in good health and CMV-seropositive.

The DNA of the CDR3 is TGTGCCAGCAGCTTAGGACAGGGCCCAGGCGAGCAGTACTTC. Its translation: CASSLGQGPGEQYF. The rearrangement uses TRBV7-2 and TRBJ2-7, with 7 nucleotides matching TRBD1. Germline V CDR1 and CDR2: SGHTA, FQGNSA. This CDR3 spans 14 amino acids. The V gene end was trimmed by 1 base and the J gene end by 6 bases; junction bases not matched to a gene: 6.

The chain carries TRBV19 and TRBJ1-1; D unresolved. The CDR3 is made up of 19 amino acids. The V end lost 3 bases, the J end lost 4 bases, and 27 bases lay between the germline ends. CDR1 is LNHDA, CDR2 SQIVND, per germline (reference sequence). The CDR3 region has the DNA TGTGCCAGTAGTATTTATCCCTCTCCGGGAGGGTCTTATAGCACTGAAGCTTTCTTT. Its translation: CASSIYPSPGGSYSTEAFF.